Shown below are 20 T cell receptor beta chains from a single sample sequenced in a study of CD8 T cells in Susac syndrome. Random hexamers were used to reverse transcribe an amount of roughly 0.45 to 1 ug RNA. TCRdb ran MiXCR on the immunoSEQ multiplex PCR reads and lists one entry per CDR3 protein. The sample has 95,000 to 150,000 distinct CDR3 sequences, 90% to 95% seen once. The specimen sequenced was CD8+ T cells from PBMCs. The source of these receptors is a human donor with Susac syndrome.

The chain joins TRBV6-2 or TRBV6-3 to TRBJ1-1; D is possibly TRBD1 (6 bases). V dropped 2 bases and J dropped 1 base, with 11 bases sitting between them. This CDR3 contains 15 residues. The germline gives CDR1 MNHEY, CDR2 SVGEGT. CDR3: CASSYAGQTNTEAFF. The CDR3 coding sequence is TGTGCCAGCAGTTACGCGGGACAAACGAACACTGAAGCTTTCTTT.

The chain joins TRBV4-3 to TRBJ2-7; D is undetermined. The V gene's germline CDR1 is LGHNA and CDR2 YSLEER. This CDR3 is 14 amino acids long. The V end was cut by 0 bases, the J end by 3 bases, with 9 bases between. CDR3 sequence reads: CASSQDRADYEQYF. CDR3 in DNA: TGCGCCAGCAGCCAAGATAGGGCAGACTACGAGCAGTACTTC.

CDR3 sequence (DNA): TGTGCCACCAGCAGAGGACGGACAGGGTACCAAGAGACCCAGTACTTC. Translating it yields CATSRGRTGYQETQYF. The chain uses TRBV15 and TRBJ2-5, with 8 bases matching TRBD1. After removal of 1 base from V and 0 bases from J, the junction contained 4 bases not matched to a gene. From germline, CDR1 is LNHNV and CDR2 YYDKDF (reference sequence). This CDR3 has 16 amino acids.

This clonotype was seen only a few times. CDR3 sequence: CASSQGGGTDTQYF. The CDR3 DNA reads as TGTGCCAGCAGCCAGGGCGGTGGCACAGATACGCAGTATTTT. The chain uses TRBV3-1 and TRBJ2-3; D gene uncertain. V lost 3 bases to trimming and J lost 1 base, with 8 bases between them. This CDR3 region has 14 residues. Germline assignment: CDR1 LGHDT and CDR2 YNNKEL (reference sequence).

The CDR3 sequence is CASSQEATDWTDTQYF. DNA of the CDR3: TGTGCCAGCAGCCAAGAGGCCACGGACTGGACAGATACGCAGTATTTT. V and J are TRBV3-1 and TRBJ2-3, with D perhaps TRBD2 (5 bases). Germline assignment: CDR1 LGHDT and CDR2 YNNKEL (reference sequence). V lost 0 bases, J lost 3 bases, and 13 bases lay in between. This CDR3 contains 16 residues.

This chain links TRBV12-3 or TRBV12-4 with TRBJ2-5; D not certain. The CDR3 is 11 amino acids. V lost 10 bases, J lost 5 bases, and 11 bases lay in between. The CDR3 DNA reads TGTGCCATTCGGGCTGCCGAGACCCAGTACTTC. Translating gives CAIRAAETQYF.

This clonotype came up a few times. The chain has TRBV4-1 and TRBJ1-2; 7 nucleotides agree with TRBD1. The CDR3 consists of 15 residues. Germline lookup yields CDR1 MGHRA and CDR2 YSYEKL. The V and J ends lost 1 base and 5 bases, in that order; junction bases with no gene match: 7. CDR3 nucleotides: TGCGCCAGCAGCCAAGTCGTCGGGACAGTTTATGGCTACACCTTC. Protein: CASSQVVGTVYGYTF.

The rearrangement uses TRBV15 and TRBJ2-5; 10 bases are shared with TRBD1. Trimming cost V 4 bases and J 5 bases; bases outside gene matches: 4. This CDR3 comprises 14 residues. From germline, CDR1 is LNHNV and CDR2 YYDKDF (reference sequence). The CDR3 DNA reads TGTGCCACCAGCAACGACAGGGGGCTCGAGACCCAGTACTTC. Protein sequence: CATSNDRGLETQYF.

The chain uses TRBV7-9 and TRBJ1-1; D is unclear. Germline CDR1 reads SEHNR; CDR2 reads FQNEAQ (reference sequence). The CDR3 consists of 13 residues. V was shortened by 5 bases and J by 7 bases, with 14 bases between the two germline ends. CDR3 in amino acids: CASSPLVDGEAFF. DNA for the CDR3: TGTGCCAGCAGCCCGCTGGTAGACGGTGAAGCTTTCTTT. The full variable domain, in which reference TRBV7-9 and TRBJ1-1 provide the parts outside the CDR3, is DTGVSQNPRHKITKRGQNVTFRCDPISEHNRLYWYRQTLGQGPEFLTYFQNEAQLEKSRLLSDRFSAERPKGSFSTLEIQRTEQGDSAMYLCASSPLVDGEAFFGQGTRLTVV.

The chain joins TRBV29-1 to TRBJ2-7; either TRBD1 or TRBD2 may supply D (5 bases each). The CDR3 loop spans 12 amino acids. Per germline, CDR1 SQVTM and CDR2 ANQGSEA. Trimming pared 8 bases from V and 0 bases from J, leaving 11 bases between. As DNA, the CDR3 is TGCAGCACCCGGGACCCCTCCTACGAGCAGTACTTC. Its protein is CSTRDPSYEQYF.

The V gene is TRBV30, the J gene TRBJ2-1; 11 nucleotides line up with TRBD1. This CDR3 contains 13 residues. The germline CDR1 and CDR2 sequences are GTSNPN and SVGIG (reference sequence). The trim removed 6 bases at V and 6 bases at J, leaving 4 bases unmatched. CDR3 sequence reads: CACLGQGVNEQFF. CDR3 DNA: TGTGCCTGCTTGGGACAGGGGGTCAATGAGCAGTTCTTC.

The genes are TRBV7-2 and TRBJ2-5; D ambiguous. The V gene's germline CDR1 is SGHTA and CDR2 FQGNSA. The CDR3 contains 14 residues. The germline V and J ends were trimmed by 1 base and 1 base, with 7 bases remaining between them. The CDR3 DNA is TGTGCCAGCAGCTTAGTGGTCAGCCAAGAGACCCAGTACTTC. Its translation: CASSLVVSQETQYF.

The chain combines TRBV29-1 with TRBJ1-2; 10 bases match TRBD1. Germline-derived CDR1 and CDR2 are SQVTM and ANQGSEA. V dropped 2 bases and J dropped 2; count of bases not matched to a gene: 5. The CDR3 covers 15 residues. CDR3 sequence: CSVERMDRGNYGYTF. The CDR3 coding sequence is TGCAGCGTTGAACGGATGGACAGGGGGAACTATGGCTACACCTTC.

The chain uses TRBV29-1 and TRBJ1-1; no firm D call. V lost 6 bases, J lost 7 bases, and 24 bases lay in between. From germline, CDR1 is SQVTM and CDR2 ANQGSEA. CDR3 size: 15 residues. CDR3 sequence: CSVVGYSRVGLEAFF. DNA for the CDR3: TGCAGCGTGGTCGGGTACAGTAGGGTTGGACTTGAAGCTTTCTTT.

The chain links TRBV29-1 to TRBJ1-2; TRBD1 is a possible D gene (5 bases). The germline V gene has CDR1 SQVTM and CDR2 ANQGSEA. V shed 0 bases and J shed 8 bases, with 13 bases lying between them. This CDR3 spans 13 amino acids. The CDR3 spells CSVEEWGVGGYTF. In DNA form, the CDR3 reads TGCAGCGTTGAAGAATGGGGGGTGGGCGGCTACACCTTC.

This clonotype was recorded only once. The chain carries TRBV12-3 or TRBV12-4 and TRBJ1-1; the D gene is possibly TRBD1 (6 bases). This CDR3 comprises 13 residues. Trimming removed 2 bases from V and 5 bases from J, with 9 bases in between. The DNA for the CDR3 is TGTGCCAGCAGTTTAAGAGGGGGGACTGAAGCTTTCTTT. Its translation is CASSLRGGTEAFF.

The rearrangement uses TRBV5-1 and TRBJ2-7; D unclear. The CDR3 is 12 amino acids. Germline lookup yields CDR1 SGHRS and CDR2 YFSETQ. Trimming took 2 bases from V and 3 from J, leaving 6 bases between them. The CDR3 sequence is CASSFSDYEQYF. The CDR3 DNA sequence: TGCGCCAGCAGCTTTTCAGACTACGAGCAGTACTTC.

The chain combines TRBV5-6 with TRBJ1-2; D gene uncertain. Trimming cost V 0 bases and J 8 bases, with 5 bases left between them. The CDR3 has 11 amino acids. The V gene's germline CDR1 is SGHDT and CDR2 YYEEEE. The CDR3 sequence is CASSLGVGYTF. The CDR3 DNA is TGTGCCAGCAGCTTGGGAGTGGGCTACACCTTC.

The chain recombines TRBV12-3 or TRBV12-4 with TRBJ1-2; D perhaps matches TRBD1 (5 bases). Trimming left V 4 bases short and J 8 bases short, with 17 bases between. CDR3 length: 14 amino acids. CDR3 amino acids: CASSSRDFNKGYTF. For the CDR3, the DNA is TGTGCCAGCAGTTCCCGGGACTTCAACAAGGGCTACACCTTC.

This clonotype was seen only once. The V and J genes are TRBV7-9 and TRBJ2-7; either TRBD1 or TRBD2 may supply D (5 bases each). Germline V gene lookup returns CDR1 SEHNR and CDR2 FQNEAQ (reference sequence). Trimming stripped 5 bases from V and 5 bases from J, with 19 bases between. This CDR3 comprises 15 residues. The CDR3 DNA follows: TGTGCCAGCAGCGAGCAGGGAACCATGGAGGACGAGCAGTACTTC. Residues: CASSEQGTMEDEQYF.